The source of this T cell receptor (beta chain) is a study of T cell changes during pregnancy in multiple sclerosis. The assay was immunoSEQ multiplex PCR, and TCRdb's table has in-frame clones only and misses some. The data show over 70,000 clones, 80% to 95% seen once. Sequenced material: peripheral blood, taken in the first trimester of pregnancy. The TCR sequence derives from a female donor in good health, enrolled as a control in a pregnancy study.

Here the CDR3 reads CAISDRDSYNEQFF. DNA for the CDR3: TGTGCCATCAGCGACAGGGATTCCTACAATGAGCAGTTCTTC. The V gene is TRBV10-3, the J gene TRBJ2-1; 7 nucleotides align to TRBD1. Germline CDR1 ENHRY, CDR2 SYGVKD. The CDR3 consists of 14 residues. With 6 bases clipped from V and 1 base from J, the junction kept 3 bases outside the gene matches.